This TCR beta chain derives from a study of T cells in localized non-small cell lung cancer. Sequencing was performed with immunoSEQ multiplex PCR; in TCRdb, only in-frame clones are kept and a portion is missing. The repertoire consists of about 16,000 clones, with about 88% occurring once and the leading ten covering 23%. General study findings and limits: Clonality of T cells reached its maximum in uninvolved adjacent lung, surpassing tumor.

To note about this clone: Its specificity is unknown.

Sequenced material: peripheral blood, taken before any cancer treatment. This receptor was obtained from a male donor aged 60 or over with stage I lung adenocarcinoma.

As DNA, the CDR3 is TGTGCCAGCAGTACAGGGGTGAGTCAGCCCCAGCATTTT. Translation: CASSTGVSQPQHF. The chain carries TRBV28 and TRBJ1-5, with 7 bases that match TRBD1. The CDR3 covers 13 residues. CDR1 and CDR2 (germline): MDHEN, SYDVKM. The V segment lost 5 bases and the J segment 6 bases; nucleotides outside the gene matches: 4.